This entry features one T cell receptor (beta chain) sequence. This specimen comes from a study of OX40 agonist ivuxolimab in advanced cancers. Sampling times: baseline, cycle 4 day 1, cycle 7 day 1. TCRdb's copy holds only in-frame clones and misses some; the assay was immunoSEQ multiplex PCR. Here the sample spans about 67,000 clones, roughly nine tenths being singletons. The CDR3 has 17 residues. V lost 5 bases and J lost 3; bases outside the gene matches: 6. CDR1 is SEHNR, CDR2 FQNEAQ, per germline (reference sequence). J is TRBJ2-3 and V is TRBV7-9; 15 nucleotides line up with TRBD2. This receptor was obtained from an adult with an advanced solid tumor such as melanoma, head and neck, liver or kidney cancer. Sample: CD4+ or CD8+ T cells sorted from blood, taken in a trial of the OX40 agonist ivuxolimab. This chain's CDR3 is CASSPGTSGRRTDTQYF. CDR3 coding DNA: TGTGCCAGCAGCCCGGGGACTAGCGGGAGGAGGACAGATACGCAGTATTTT.